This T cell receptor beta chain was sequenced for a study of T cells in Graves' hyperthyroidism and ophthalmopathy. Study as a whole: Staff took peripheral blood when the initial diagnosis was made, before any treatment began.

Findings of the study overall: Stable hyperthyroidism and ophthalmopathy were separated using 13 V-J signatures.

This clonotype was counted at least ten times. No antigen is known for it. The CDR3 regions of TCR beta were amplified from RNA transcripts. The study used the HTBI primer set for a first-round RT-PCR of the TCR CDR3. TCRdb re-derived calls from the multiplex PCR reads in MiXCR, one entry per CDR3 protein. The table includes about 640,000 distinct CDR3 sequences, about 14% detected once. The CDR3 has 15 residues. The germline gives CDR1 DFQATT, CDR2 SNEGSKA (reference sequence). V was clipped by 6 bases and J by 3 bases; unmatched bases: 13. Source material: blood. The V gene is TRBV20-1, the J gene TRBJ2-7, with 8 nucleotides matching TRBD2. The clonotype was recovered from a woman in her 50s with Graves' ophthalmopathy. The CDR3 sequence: CSANPPSAGGYEQYF. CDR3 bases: TGCAGTGCCAATCCTCCTTCCGCGGGAGGCTACGAGCAGTACTTC.